The 27 T cell receptor beta chains listed next were all sequenced from one sample in a study of blood T cell repertoires in COVID-19. TCRdb keeps only in-frame clones here, not all; method: immunoSEQ multiplex PCR. This sample has under 350,000 clones, with 80% to 90% found just once. What was sequenced was PBMCs or T cells enriched from blood (not recorded which). The receptors derive from a woman aged 40 to 50 with acute COVID-19.

The gene calls are TRBV29-1 and TRBJ1-4, with 7 nucleotides matching TRBD1. Trimming took 3 bases from V and 8 from J; bases not matched to a gene: 6. The CDR3 has 13 amino acids. Germline V gene data show CDR1 as SQVTM and CDR2 as ANQGSEA. CDR3 nucleotide sequence: TGCAGCGTTGACCAGGGGGATGGGGAAAAACTGTTTTTT. Its translation: CSVDQGDGEKLFF.

The rearrangement joins TRBV3-1 (or the pseudogene TRBV3-2) to TRBJ2-7, with D perhaps matching TRBD1 (6 bases). CDR3 length: 18 amino acids. With 0 bases removed from V and 2 bases from J, the gap between germline ends came to 20 bases. Germline-derived CDR1 and CDR2 are LGHDT and YNNKEL (reference sequence). CDR3 region: CASSQEEQGYNPAYEQYF. The DNA for the CDR3 is TGTGCCAGCAGCCAAGAAGAACAGGGTTATAATCCGGCCTACGAGCAGTACTTC.

The rearrangement joins TRBV9 to TRBJ2-7; D is unresolved. Trimming took 4 bases from V and 1 from J, leaving 15 bases between them. The CDR3 totals 15 residues. Germline V gene sequence: CDR1 SGDLS, CDR2 YYNGEE. DNA for the CDR3: TGTGCCAGCAGCCCAGGCTCAGGCCCTTCCTACGAGCAGTACTTC. It yields the protein CASSPGSGPSYEQYF.

In its sample, this clone was seen once. The chain has TRBV4-1 and TRBJ2-2; D is perhaps TRBD2 (5 bases). With 3 bases removed from V and 2 bases from J, the gap between germline ends came to 13 bases. Germline CDR1 reads MGHRA; CDR2 reads YSYEKL. The CDR3 covers 16 residues. The CDR3 sequence is CASSHPAGFNTGELFF. Written as DNA, the CDR3 is TGCGCCAGCAGCCACCCCGCGGGCTTCAACACCGGGGAGCTGTTTTTT.

CDR3 in amino acids: CASSPGLQETQYF. As DNA, the CDR3 is TGTGCCAGCAGTCCAGGGTTACAAGAGACCCAGTACTTC. This chain uses TRBV6-5 with TRBJ2-5, with D perhaps TRBD1 (5 bases). Germline V gene sequence: CDR1 MNHEY, CDR2 SVGAGI. Trimming shortened V by 5 bases and J by 2 bases, and 9 bases separated the two germline ends. The CDR3 spans 13 residues.

This clone was detected only once. The chain uses TRBV6-2 or TRBV6-3 and TRBJ1-2; weak D call: TRBD1 (5 bases). The V and J ends lost 6 bases and 2 bases respectively, with 10 bases between them. This CDR3 region has 13 residues. CDR1 is MNHEY, CDR2 SVGEGT, per germline. The CDR3 reads CASSAGGNYGYTF. CDR3 sequence (DNA): TGTGCCAGCAGCGCGGGGGGGAACTATGGCTACACCTTC.

This clone came up many times. The gene calls are TRBV2 and TRBJ2-6, with a tentative D call TRBD1 (5 bases). This CDR3 comprises 14 residues. Germline CDR1 SNHLY, CDR2 FYNNEI. V dropped 8 bases and J dropped 4 bases, with 12 bases sitting between them. The CDR3: CASGDSSGANVLTF. For the CDR3, the DNA is TGTGCCAGCGGCGACAGCTCCGGGGCCAACGTCCTGACTTTC.

The chain is built from TRBV30 and TRBJ2-3, with 10 bases lining up with TRBD2. The germline V gene encodes CDR1 GTSNPN and CDR2 SVGIG (reference sequence). The length of the CDR3 is 17 residues. V lost 2 bases to trimming and J lost 3 bases; unmatched junction nucleotides: 11. The CDR3 nucleotides read TGTGCCTGGAGTTGGCTAGCGGGGGCTTCGTGTACAGATACGCAGTATTTT. It specifies CAWSWLAGASCTDTQYF. The full variable domain, its missing parts supplied by reference TRBV30 and TRBJ2-3, is SQTIHQWPATLVQPVGSPLSLECTVEGTSNPNLYWYRQAAGRGLQLLFYSVGIGQISSEVPQNLSASRPQDRQFILSSKKLLLSDSGFYLCAWSWLAGASCTDTQYFGPGTRLTVL.

This chain joins TRBV2 and TRBJ1-4; 9 bases are shared with TRBD1. Per germline, CDR1 SNHLY and CDR2 FYNNEI. Germline trimming cut 6 bases from V and 8 bases from J; bases unmatched to any gene: 10. CDR3 length: 15 amino acids. Here the CDR3 reads CASRLLGQGGEKLFF. DNA of the CDR3: TGTGCCAGCAGGTTGTTGGGACAGGGTGGCGAAAAACTGTTTTTT.

The rearrangement joins TRBV7-2 to TRBJ1-2, with 7 nucleotides matching TRBD1. The CDR3 is made up of 16 amino acids. With V trimmed by 6 bases and J by 2 bases, 12 bases remained unmatched. The V gene's germline CDR1 is SGHTA and CDR2 FQGNSA. Written as DNA, the CDR3 is TGTGCCAGCAGTCCAGTTGGGTCAGGGGGGAACTATGGCTACACCTTC. Its translation is CASSPVGSGGNYGYTF.

The chain employs TRBV6-2 or TRBV6-3 and TRBJ2-3; possible D gene TRBD2, 6 bases. Germline V lookup: CDR1 MNHEY, CDR2 SVGEGT. This CDR3 is built from 16 residues. V was cut by 4 bases and J by 2 bases, with 16 bases left in between. CDR3 region: CASSSPRGLTTDTQYF. The DNA of the CDR3 is TGTGCCAGCAGTTCCCCGCGGGGTTTAACCACAGATACGCAGTATTTT.

The chain combines TRBV13 with TRBJ2-5; TRBD2 is a possible D gene (6 bases). CDR3 length: 17 residues. Looked up from germline, CDR1 is PRHDT and CDR2 is FYEKMQ (reference sequence). With 5 bases removed from V and 0 bases from J, the gap between germline ends came to 19 bases. This CDR3 is CASSPAPGERDQETQYF. The CDR3 nucleotides are TGTGCCAGCAGCCCAGCCCCGGGAGAAAGGGACCAAGAGACCCAGTACTTC.

This chain connects TRBV7-2 to TRBJ2-7; 8 bases are a match to TRBD2. This CDR3 region has 14 residues. With V trimmed by 5 bases and J by 0 bases, 3 bases remained unmatched. CDR1 and CDR2 from the germline V gene are SGHTA and FQGNSA. The CDR3 here is CASSPTSVSYEQYF. The CDR3, as DNA: TGTGCCAGCAGCCCGACTAGCGTCTCCTACGAGCAGTACTTC.

This chain connects TRBV7-6 to TRBJ1-6; D is possibly TRBD1 (5 bases). The CDR3 is 17 amino acids. Trimming took off 0 bases at V and 0 bases at J, with 9 bases between the two ends. CDR1 and CDR2 from the germline V gene are SGHVS and FNYEAQ. The CDR3 spells CASSLAVGHSYNSPLHF. The CDR3 coding sequence is TGTGCCAGCAGCTTAGCAGTGGGGCACTCCTATAATTCACCCCTCCACTTT.

This chain uses TRBV19 with TRBJ1-5, with 7 bases identical to TRBD1. The CDR3 length is 15 residues. The V gene's germline CDR1 is LNHDA and CDR2 SQIVND (reference sequence). With 6 bases clipped from V and 5 bases from J, the junction kept 10 bases outside the gene matches. This chain's CDR3 is CASRPNRGVDQPQHF. The CDR3 DNA sequence: TGTGCCAGTAGGCCCAACAGGGGAGTCGATCAGCCCCAGCATTTT.

The chain uses TRBV2 and TRBJ2-7, with TRBD1 matching 9 bases. The germline CDR1 and CDR2 sequences are SNHLY and FYNNEI. V shed 7 bases and J 5 bases; nucleotides not matched to a gene: 9. The length of the CDR3 is 14 residues. CDR3 sequence: CASNQGQGSHEQYF. DNA of the CDR3: TGTGCCAGCAACCAAGGACAGGGGTCCCACGAGCAGTACTTC. The variable domain in full, completed from reference TRBV2 and TRBJ2-7, reads EPEVTQTPSHQVTQMGQEVILRCVPISNHLYFYWYRQILGQKVEFLVSFYNNEISEKSEIFDDQFSVERPDGSNFTLKIRSTKLEDSAMYFCASNQGQGSHEQYFGPGTRLTVT.

The sample holds one count of this clone. The chain couples TRBV7-3 to TRBJ2-2; D is uncertain. The CDR3 has 15 residues. Germline-derived CDR1 and CDR2 are SGHTA and FQGTGA. The germline V and J ends were trimmed by 2 bases and 0 bases, with 7 bases remaining between them. The CDR3 region is CASSLVAANTGELFF. The CDR3 nucleotides read TGTGCCAGCAGCTTAGTGGCGGCGAACACCGGGGAGCTGTTTTTT.

The chain couples TRBV21-1 to TRBJ2-2; TRBD2, as called in the table, went unchecked against the DNA. TRBV21-1 is a pseudogene locus. This CDR3 is built from 16 residues. CDR3 protein: CASSLAASADTGELFF. The CDR3 DNA reads as TGTGCCAGTAGTTTGGCGGCCAGCGCGGACACCGGGGAGCTGTTTTTT.

The sample holds one count of this clone. V and J are TRBV9 and TRBJ2-5; 7 bases are a match to TRBD1. The ends lost 4 bases at V and 5 bases at J; junction bases unmatched: 8. This CDR3 spans 14 amino acids. CDR1 and CDR2 (germline): SGDLS, YYNGEE. This CDR3 is CASSPGQPQETQYF. The CDR3 DNA reads as TGTGCCAGCAGCCCGGGACAGCCCCAGGAGACCCAGTACTTC.

V usage is TRBV7-9 and J usage is TRBJ2-3; 10 nucleotides align to TRBD1. Trimming removed 5 bases from V and 1 base from J; junction bases left unmatched: 3. From germline, CDR1 is SEHNR and CDR2 FQNEAQ (reference sequence). CDR3 length: 15 amino acids. The DNA for the CDR3 is TGTGCCAGCAGCCTTGACAGGGGGCGCACAGATACGCAGTATTTT. This sequence encodes CASSLDRGRTDTQYF.

The J gene is TRBJ1-1, the V gene TRBV19, with TRBD1 as a possible D gene (6 bases). Trimming took 4 bases from V and 0 from J, leaving 12 bases between them. This CDR3 spans 15 amino acids. The germline gives CDR1 LNHDA, CDR2 SQIVND (reference sequence). The CDR3 here is CASSKTGIMNTEAFF. The CDR3 coding sequence is TGTGCCAGTAGTAAAACAGGGATCATGAACACTGAAGCTTTCTTT.

The genes are TRBV20-1 and TRBJ1-2; unclear D gene. Trimming left V 6 bases short and J 10 bases short, with 15 bases between. The CDR3 is 11 residues long. Looked up from germline, CDR1 is DFQATT and CDR2 is SNEGSKA (reference sequence). CDR3 region: CSAVVQSHYTF. The CDR3 DNA reads as TGCAGTGCCGTGGTCCAGTCCCACTACACCTTC.

CDR3 nucleotides: TGCGCCAGCAGCCAAGGAACTGCCGGGACAGGGGGACAAGAGACCCAGTACTTC. Translating gives CASSQGTAGTGGQETQYF. The chain employs TRBV4-3 and TRBJ2-5; 11 bases map to TRBD1. Germline lookup yields CDR1 LGHNA and CDR2 YSLEER. The CDR3 loop spans 18 amino acids. Losses at the gene ends were 1 base for V and 2 bases for J; bases not matched to a gene: 9.

This chain uses TRBV5-1 with TRBJ2-5; D uncertain. CDR3 size: 11 residues. CDR1 and CDR2 from the germline V gene are SGHRS and YFSETQ. Trimming stripped 4 bases from V and 5 bases from J, with 6 bases between. The CDR3 loop reads CASSTEETQYF. The CDR3 DNA reads TGCGCCAGCAGCACCGAGGAGACCCAGTACTTC.

In its sample, this clone was seen once. The chain couples TRBV21-1 to TRBJ1-2; TRBD1 was called by the table and not checked on the DNA. TRBV21-1 is tagged as a pseudogene. The CDR3 sequence is 16 residues long. This chain's CDR3 is CAPQHAVDRGFYGYTF. The CDR3 DNA is TGTGCCCCCCAGCATGCTGTCGACAGGGGGTTCTATGGCTACACCTTC.

The chain employs TRBV3-1 (or the pseudogene TRBV3-2) and TRBJ2-7; D remains unclear. CDR3 size: 14 residues. The germline V and J ends were trimmed by 1 base and 2 bases, with 9 bases remaining between them. Germline CDR1 reads LGHDT; CDR2 reads YNNKEL (reference sequence). The CDR3 is CASSQGPTPYEQYF. The CDR3 DNA reads TGTGCCAGCAGCCAAGGCCCGACACCCTACGAGCAGTACTTC.

This chain's CDR3 is CSAGTTAGTQYF. The CDR3 DNA sequence: TGCAGCGCTGGGACTACCGCCGGTACGCAGTATTTT. V is TRBV29-1 and J is TRBJ2-3; 7 nucleotides line up with TRBD2. CDR3 length: 12 amino acids. Germline V gene sequence: CDR1 SQVTM, CDR2 ANQGSEA. The V and J ends lost 7 bases and 8 bases, in that order; junction bases with no gene match: 9.